These 14 T cell receptor beta chains were all obtained from the same sample, sequenced in a study of T cells after yellow fever vaccination. TCRdb re-analysed the 5' RACE reads in MiXCR, keeping a single row per CDR3 protein. The table shows just under 600,000 distinct CDR3 sequences, with about 14% occurring only once. The source was PBMCs, collected on the day of the yellow fever booster vaccination. These receptors all come from a man in his thirties or forties who received the YFV17D yellow fever vaccine.

This clonotype turned up a few times. The chain couples TRBV11-2 to TRBJ2-7, with TRBD1 identical over 8 bases. The CDR3 spans 14 residues. CDR1 and CDR2 from the germline V gene are SGHAT and FQNNGV. With 5 bases clipped from V and 4 bases from J, the junction kept 7 bases outside the gene matches. As DNA, the CDR3 is TGTGCCAGCAGCGTGGACAGGGTGATGTACGAGCAGTACTTC. This gives the protein CASSVDRVMYEQYF.

This chain's CDR3 is CASSPGENSGEYF. CDR3 DNA: TGTGCCAGCAGCCCGGGAGAGAATTCGGGCGAGTACTTC. The chain employs TRBV5-6 and TRBJ2-7; possible D gene TRBD2, 6 bases. This CDR3 spans 13 amino acids. V lost 4 bases to trimming and J lost 11 bases, with 19 bases between them. Germline V gene sequence: CDR1 SGHDT, CDR2 YYEEEE.

The chain couples TRBV5-6 to TRBJ2-1, with a weak D call TRBD2 (6 bases). The CDR3 consists of 14 residues. The germline V gene encodes CDR1 SGHDT and CDR2 YYEEEE. V was shortened by 4 bases and J by 5 bases, with 13 bases between the two germline ends. Written as DNA, the CDR3 is TGTGCCAGCAGCACCCCGGGAGCCCACAATGAGCAGTTCTTC. This translates into CASSTPGAHNEQFF.

The chain couples TRBV7-9 to TRBJ2-1; 9 bases align to TRBD2. J was trimmed by 6 bases and V by 5 bases; bases with no gene match: 8. Germline CDR1 SEHNR, CDR2 FQNEAQ (reference sequence). The CDR3 consists of 15 residues. CDR3 nucleotides: TGTGCCAGCAGCGCATTTAGCGGGAGTCGCAATGAGCAGTTCTTC. Its protein is CASSAFSGSRNEQFF. The whole variable domain, remainder taken from reference TRBV7-9 and TRBJ2-1, is DTGVSQNPRHKITKRGQNVTFRCDPISEHNRLYWYRQTLGQGPEFLTYFQNEAQLEKSRLLSDRFSAERPKGSFSTLEIQRTEQGDSAMYLCASSAFSGSRNEQFFGPGTRLTVL.

Here the CDR3 DNA reads TGTGCCAGCAGCCAAATATCCGAAGTGGCGGCTTTCTTT. Amino acids: CASSQISEVAAFF. The chain combines TRBV14 with TRBJ1-1; the D is unclear. Trimming stripped 2 bases from V and 11 bases from J, with 15 bases between. The CDR3 loop spans 13 amino acids. Per germline, CDR1 SGHDN and CDR2 FVKESK.

This clonotype was detected a few times. The gene calls are TRBV20-1 and TRBJ2-7, with 8 bases lining up with TRBD1. Trimming cost V 5 bases and J 0 bases; bases outside gene matches: 15. This CDR3 is built from 17 residues. CDR1 is DFQATT, CDR2 SNEGSKA, per germline (reference sequence). In DNA form, the CDR3 reads TGCAGTGCTCGCTCTCCGGGCGGGACAGGCTACTCCTACGAGCAGTACTTC. Its protein product is CSARSPGGTGYSYEQYF.

The chain uses TRBV20-1 and TRBJ2-3; 8 positions match TRBD2. With V trimmed by 6 bases and J by 8 bases, 4 bases remained unmatched. This CDR3 has 11 amino acids. Germline V gene sequence: CDR1 DFQATT, CDR2 SNEGSKA (reference sequence). The CDR3 is CSATSGPTQYF. CDR3 DNA sequence: TGCAGTGCCACTAGCGGACCTACGCAGTATTTT.

The J gene is TRBJ2-1, the V gene TRBV5-1; D gene ambiguous. Trimming took 4 bases from V and 6 from J, leaving 20 bases between them. Germline V gene sequence: CDR1 SGHRS, CDR2 YFSETQ. The CDR3 runs 16 residues. The CDR3 DNA follows: TGCGCCAGCAGCCCGAATTTACGCGGCCAAAGCAATGAGCAGTTCTTC. Translated, it gives CASSPNLRGQSNEQFF.

J is TRBJ1-1 and V is TRBV6-1, with D uncertain. Trimming shortened V by 3 bases and J by 7 bases, and 9 bases separated the two germline ends. This CDR3 spans 12 amino acids. Germline-derived CDR1 and CDR2 are MNHNS and SASEGT. This CDR3 is CASSERSNEAFF. The CDR3 DNA is TGTGCCAGCAGTGAGAGATCAAATGAAGCTTTCTTT.

In its sample, this clonotype was seen many times. The chain uses TRBV28 and TRBJ2-1; no reliable D call. The CDR3 is 15 amino acids. V was pared by 6 bases and J by 6 bases, with 18 bases between. Looked up from germline, CDR1 is MDHEN and CDR2 is SYDVKM. The CDR3 DNA reads as TGTGCCAGCAGCGTTTTGCTGGTAGGTCGCAATGAGCAGTTCTTC. Translated: CASSVLLVGRNEQFF.

This clonotype was seen at least ten times. The chain uses TRBV28 and TRBJ2-7; 7 bases fit TRBD1. The V segment lost 10 bases and the J segment 3 bases; nucleotides outside the gene matches: 6. Germline V gene data show CDR1 as MDHEN and CDR2 as SYDVKM. The CDR3 runs to 12 residues. The CDR3 loop is CATSGTDYEQYF. The CDR3 DNA follows: TGTGCCACCTCGGGGACAGACTACGAGCAGTACTTC.

The chain carries TRBV29-1 and TRBJ2-1, with TRBD1 identical over 7 bases. The CDR3 spans 15 residues. CDR1 is SQVTM, CDR2 ANQGSEA, per germline. With 0 bases clipped from V and 8 bases from J, the junction kept 10 bases outside the gene matches. Here the CDR3 reads CSVEEEQGFVYEQFF. The CDR3, as DNA: TGCAGCGTTGAAGAAGAACAGGGGTTCGTTTATGAGCAGTTCTTC.

The V call is TRBV5-8, the J call TRBJ1-6; D perhaps matches TRBD1 (6 bases). The CDR3 totals 13 residues. V was trimmed by 6 bases and J by 9 bases, leaving 13 bases between them. Germline CDR1 reads SGHTS; CDR2 reads YDEGEE. CDR3 sequence: CASIRQAVSPLHF. As DNA, the CDR3 is TGTGCCAGCATCCGACAGGCGGTTTCACCCCTCCACTTT.

This clonotype has a handful of counts. The chain employs TRBV20-1 and TRBJ2-7, with 9 nucleotides matching TRBD1. The CDR3 covers 13 residues. From germline, CDR1 is DFQATT and CDR2 SNEGSKA (reference sequence). The V gene end was trimmed by 5 bases and the J gene end by 7 bases; junction bases not matched to a gene: 9. The CDR3 sequence is CSAGTGQGWEQYF. The CDR3, as DNA: TGCAGTGCTGGCACCGGACAGGGGTGGGAGCAGTACTTC.